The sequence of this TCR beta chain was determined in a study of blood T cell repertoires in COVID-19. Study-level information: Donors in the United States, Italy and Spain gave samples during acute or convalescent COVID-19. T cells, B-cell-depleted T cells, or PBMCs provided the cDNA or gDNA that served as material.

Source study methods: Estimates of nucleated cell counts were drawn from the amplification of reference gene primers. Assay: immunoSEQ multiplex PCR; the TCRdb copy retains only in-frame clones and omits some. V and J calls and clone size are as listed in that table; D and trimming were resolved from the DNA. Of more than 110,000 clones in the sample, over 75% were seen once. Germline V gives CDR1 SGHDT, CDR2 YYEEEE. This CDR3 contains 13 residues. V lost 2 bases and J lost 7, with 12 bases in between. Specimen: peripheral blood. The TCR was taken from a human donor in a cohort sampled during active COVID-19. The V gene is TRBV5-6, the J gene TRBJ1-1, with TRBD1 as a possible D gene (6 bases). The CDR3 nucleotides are TGTGCCAGCAGCTTTACAGGGACCATTGAAGCTTTCTTT. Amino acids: CASSFTGTIEAFF.